Listed below are T cell receptor beta chains from one sample, sequenced in a study of T cells in localized non-small cell lung cancer. Measured with immunoSEQ multiplex PCR; TCRdb has only the in-frame clones, and not every one. Of some 38,000 clones listed, about nine tenths are singletons. Sequenced here: peripheral blood mononuclear cells, sampled before any cancer treatment. The receptors shown here come from a male donor at least 60 years old with stage II lung adenocarcinoma. Each CDR3 is given with its conserved first and last residue. The order of the fields is D gene, J gene, V gene, clone size, CDR3 DNA, CDR3 protein. The D gene is left open where the match is weak. Rows give clone size only sometimes, using once, few, many, or a class for an expanded clone.

-	TRBJ1-1	TRBV5-4	-	TGTGCCAGCAGCTTGGCTCTGGGCATGAACACTGAAGCTTTCTTT	CASSLALGMNTEAFF
-	TRBJ2-5	TRBV15	-	TGTGCCACCAGCAGAGATGCCGTCATGCCCCCGAGAGAGACCCAGTACTTC	CATSRDAVMPPRETQYF
-	TRBJ1-3	TRBV5-5	-	TGTGCCAGCAGCTCGGACAGAGTCTCTGGAAACACCATATATTTT	CASSSDRVSGNTIYF
TRBD2	TRBJ2-1	TRBV10-3	-	TGTGCCATCACCTCTCAAGGCGGGAGCGTTAATGAGCAGTTCTTC	CAITSQGGSVNEQFF
-	TRBJ2-5	TRBV9	once	TGTGCCAGCAGCGTGTTAACAGGTGGTTTAGAGACCCAGTACTTC	CASSVLTGGLETQYF
TRBD2	TRBJ2-1	TRBV7-2	-	TGTGCCAGCAGCTTAGAAGGGCTAGCGGGAGTTGAGCAGTTCTTC	CASSLEGLAGVEQFF
-	TRBJ2-1	TRBV7-2	-	TGTGCCAGCAGCCTTCTAGCGTCTCTTGAGCAGTTCTTC	CASSLLASLEQFF
-	TRBJ2-1	TRBV2	-	TGTGCCAGCAGTGATGGGCGGGCCGTATCCTACAATGAGCAGTTCTTC	CASSDGRAVSYNEQFF
-	TRBJ2-5	TRBV7-9	-	TGTGCCAGCAACTTCAATTCCGGGAACCAAGAGACCCAGTACTTC	CASNFNSGNQETQYF
-	TRBJ2-3	TRBV27	-	TGTGCCAGCAGTTTAGAGGGAGCTGGCACAGATACGCAGTATTTT	CASSLEGAGTDTQYF
-	TRBJ1-3	TRBV4-3	few	TGCGCCAGCAGCCAAGATCAAGGGCCATCCTCTGGAAACACCATATATTTT	CASSQDQGPSSGNTIYF
-	TRBJ2-3	TRBV19	-	TGTGCCAGTAGTATAGGGTTTACCACAGATACGCAGTATTTT	CASSIGFTTDTQYF
TRBD1	TRBJ1-5	TRBV6-1	-	TGTGCCAGCAGACGACAGGGACAAGCTCAGCCCCAGCATTTT	CASRRQGQAQPQHF
-	TRBJ1-1	TRBV9	-	TGTGCCAGCAGCGAGGGGACCCTCGGTGGGTACACTGAAGCTTTCTTT	CASSEGTLGGYTEAFF
-	TRBJ2-7	TRBV30	-	TGTGCCTGGAGTGTAGGTGGCGGTCTCTCCTACGAGCAGTACTTC	CAWSVGGGLSYEQYF
-	TRBJ1-3	TRBV5-1	-	TGCGCCAGCAGCTTGGGGGACTTTCCTGGAAACACCATATATTTT	CASSLGDFPGNTIYF
-	TRBJ2-7	TRBV4-1	-	TGCGCCAGCAGCCAACCTTACTACGAGCAGTACTTC	CASSQPYYEQYF
-	TRBJ2-1	TRBV5-1	-	TGCGCCAGCAGCTCCGGGGACGGAAAAGGTGAGCAGTTCTTC	CASSSGDGKGEQFF
-	TRBJ1-4	TRBV10-3	-	TGTGCCATCAGTGAGGGCAGGTCCTATGAAAAACTGTTTTTT	CAISEGRSYEKLFF